This entry lists 11 T cell receptor beta chains sequenced from one sample in a study of long-term antiretroviral therapy in people with HIV (dated 2022 in TCRdb). Sequencing of the TRB variable region was done with the immunoSEQ hsTCRB v3.0 assay at survey level resolution. This immuneACCESS table, as held by TCRdb, lists in-frame sequences with V and J called but not all clones. Of the missing ones, under half trace to an unresolved V gene in checked studies; the others have no known cause. Counted in this sample were 19,000 or so clones; roughly 72% of them appeared once. The ten largest clones take up approximately 7% of the sample. Sequencing used unsorted PBMCs, obtained 2.2 years after starting antiretroviral therapy. The source of these receptors is a man aged 50 to 60 with HIV.

V gene TRBV11-3 combines with J gene TRBJ1-1, with D perhaps matching TRBD1 (6 bases). Trimming took 5 bases from V and 4 from J, leaving 14 bases between them. Germline assignment: CDR1 SGHNT and CDR2 YENEEA. This CDR3 comprises 14 residues. This chain's CDR3 is CASSPVTGSTEAFF. CDR3 bases: TGTGCCAGCAGCCCTGTCACAGGGAGCACTGAAGCTTTCTTT.

The chain employs TRBV7-9 and TRBJ2-5, with D possibly matching TRBD2 (6 bases). V dropped 0 bases and J dropped 5 bases, with 13 bases sitting between them. This CDR3 comprises 15 residues. CDR1 SEHNR and CDR2 FQNEAQ come from the germline V gene (reference sequence). The CDR3 reads CASSLANSGGETQYF. For the CDR3, the DNA is TGTGCCAGCAGCTTAGCGAATTCTGGAGGGGAGACCCAGTACTTC.

This chain links TRBV6-4 with TRBJ2-3, with D possibly matching TRBD2 (6 bases). Trimming pared 1 base from V and 5 bases from J, leaving 16 bases between. The CDR3 is made up of 16 amino acids. CDR1 is MRHNA, CDR2 SNTAGT, per germline. The CDR3 sequence is CASSDFAGPERDTQYF. The CDR3 DNA reads TGTGCCAGCAGTGACTTTGCGGGGCCCGAACGAGATACGCAGTATTTT.

The chain joins TRBV7-9 to TRBJ1-6; 7 bases map to TRBD1. Trimming cost V 4 bases and J 9 bases; bases outside gene matches: 9. Germline V CDR1 and CDR2: SEHNR, FQNEAQ (reference sequence). The CDR3 is 15 amino acids. The CDR3 protein is CASSSNRGGGSPLHF. The CDR3 DNA is TGTGCCAGCAGCTCTAACAGGGGAGGTGGTTCACCCCTCCACTTT.

The gene calls are TRBV4-2 and TRBJ2-7; 13 bases match TRBD2. The germline gives CDR1 LGHNA, CDR2 YNFKEQ. CDR3 length equals 18 residues. Germline trimming cut 4 bases from V and 5 bases from J; bases unmatched to any gene: 14. DNA of the CDR3: TGTGCCAGCAGCCCAGGGGTACTAGCGGGGGGGCTATCAGACGAGCAGTACTTC. Amino acids: CASSPGVLAGGLSDEQYF.

V gene TRBV4-3 combines with J gene TRBJ2-2, with TRBD2 identical over 7 bases. J gave up 0 bases and V 1 base, and 2 bases lay outside the gene matches. Germline V gives CDR1 LGHNA, CDR2 YSLEER. This CDR3 region has 16 residues. As DNA, the CDR3 is TGCGCCAGCAGCCAAGGGGACTACTCGAACACCGGGGAGCTGTTTTTT. This codes for CASSQGDYSNTGELFF.

The chain has TRBV25-1 and TRBJ1-2, with a possible D match to TRBD1 (6 bases). Germline V lookup: CDR1 MGHDK, CDR2 SYGVNS. Trimming shortened V by 3 bases and J by 3 bases, and 14 bases separated the two germline ends. This CDR3 is built from 15 residues. The CDR3 region is CASSDAGHPYYGYTF. The CDR3 DNA follows: TGTGCCAGCAGTGACGCGGGACACCCGTACTATGGCTACACCTTC.

This clone was observed a single time. The chain has TRBV5-1 and TRBJ2-1; possible D gene TRBD1, 6 bases. This CDR3 is built from 16 residues. Trimming shortened V by 0 bases and J by 2 bases, and 12 bases separated the two germline ends. CDR1 SGHRS and CDR2 YFSETQ come from the germline V gene. In DNA form, the CDR3 reads TGCGCCAGCAGCTTGGAACAGGGTACCCCCTACAATGAGCAGTTCTTC. Encoded protein: CASSLEQGTPYNEQFF.

This chain joins TRBV6-5 and TRBJ2-4; possible D gene TRBD1, 6 bases. Germline V lookup: CDR1 MNHEY, CDR2 SVGAGI. The CDR3 consists of 14 residues. Trimming stripped 0 bases from V and 5 bases from J, with 8 bases between. Here the CDR3 reads CASSYSGAQNIQYF. CDR3 DNA sequence: TGTGCCAGCAGTTACTCGGGGGCCCAAAACATTCAGTACTTC.

The chain's CDR3 is CASSLDTGGGGELFF. Here the CDR3 DNA reads TGTGCCAGCAGCTTAGACACAGGGGGCGGCGGGGAGCTGTTTTTT. The rearrangement joins TRBV7-8 to TRBJ2-2; 9 nucleotides align to TRBD1. This CDR3 spans 15 amino acids. Germline V gene sequence: CDR1 SGHVS, CDR2 FQNEAQ. Losses at the gene ends were 1 base for V and 7 bases for J; bases not matched to a gene: 4.

Comment on this clone: Other nucleotide sequences in the sample specify the same CDR3. The CDR3 nucleotides read TGTGCCAGCAGCTTAACGGGGGGCAATACTGAAGCTTTCTTT. Amino acids: CASSLTGGNTEAFF. This chain connects TRBV7-9 to TRBJ1-1; D is possibly TRBD1 (6 bases). CDR3 length: 14 residues. With 2 bases removed from V and 5 bases from J, the gap between germline ends came to 12 bases. Germline V gives CDR1 SEHNR, CDR2 FQNEAQ (reference sequence).